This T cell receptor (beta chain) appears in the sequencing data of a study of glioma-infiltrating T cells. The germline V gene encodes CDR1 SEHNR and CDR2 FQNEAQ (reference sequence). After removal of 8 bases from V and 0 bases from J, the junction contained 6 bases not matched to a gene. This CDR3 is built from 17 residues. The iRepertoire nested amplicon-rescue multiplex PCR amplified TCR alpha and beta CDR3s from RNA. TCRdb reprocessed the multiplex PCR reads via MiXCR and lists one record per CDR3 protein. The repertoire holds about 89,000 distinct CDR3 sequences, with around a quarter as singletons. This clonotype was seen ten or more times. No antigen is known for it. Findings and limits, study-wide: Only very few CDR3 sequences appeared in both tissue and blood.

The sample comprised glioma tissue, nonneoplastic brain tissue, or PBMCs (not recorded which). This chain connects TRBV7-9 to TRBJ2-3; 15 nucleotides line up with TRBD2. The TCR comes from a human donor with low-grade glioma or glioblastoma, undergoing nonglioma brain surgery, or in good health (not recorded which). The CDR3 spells CASSGLAGGLSTDTQYF. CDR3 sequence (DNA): TGTGCCAGCTCCGGACTAGCGGGGGGGCTAAGCACAGATACGCAGTATTTT.